The 9 T cell receptor beta chains in this list originate from one sample, sequenced in a study of T cells after yellow fever vaccination. TCRdb itself ran the 5' RACE reads through MiXCR, one entry per CDR3 protein. The data hold fewer than 150,000 distinct CDR3 sequences, with 7.7% observed a single time. This sample comprised CD4+ T cells sorted from PBMCs, obtained 5 days after the yellow fever booster vaccination. All receptors come from a man aged 30 to 45 who received the YFV17D yellow fever vaccine.

This clonotype appeared many times. V gene TRBV24-1 combines with J gene TRBJ2-7; the D gene is possibly TRBD1 (6 bases). CDR1 and CDR2 (germline): KGHDR, SFDVKD. Trimming pared 4 bases from V and 3 bases from J, leaving 18 bases between. This CDR3 spans 16 amino acids. In DNA form, the CDR3 reads TGTGCCACCAGTGACACCAAACAGGGACCACACTACGAGCAGTACTTC. The encoded protein is CATSDTKQGPHYEQYF.

This clonotype was counted ten times or more. The chain combines TRBV7-2 with TRBJ2-1; D uncertain. This CDR3 is 15 amino acids long. Germline V lookup: CDR1 SGHTA, CDR2 FQGNSA. V gave up 1 base and J gave up 2 bases, with 9 bases separating them. CDR3 coding DNA: TGTGCCAGCAGCTTAGGAGATACGACCTACAATGAGCAGTTCTTC. Its protein product is CASSLGDTTYNEQFF.

Many counts were recorded for this clonotype. V gene TRBV11-2 combines with J gene TRBJ2-5, with 8 bases aligning to TRBD2. J lost 4 bases, V lost 5 bases, and 3 bases had no gene match. This CDR3 comprises 13 residues. Germline assignment: CDR1 SGHAT and CDR2 FQNNGV. The DNA for the CDR3 is TGTGCCAGCAGCCAGGGACTAGGAGAGACCCAGTACTTC. It is translated as CASSQGLGETQYF.

Many counts were recorded for this clonotype. The CDR3 is CASSLQLRDTQYF. As DNA, the CDR3 is TGTGCCAGCAGCTTACAGCTACGCGATACGCAGTATTTT. The V gene is TRBV7-2, the J gene TRBJ2-3; D ambiguous. V lost 2 bases, J lost 6 bases, and 9 bases lay in between. Germline V gives CDR1 SGHTA, CDR2 FQGNSA. This CDR3 has 13 amino acids.

This clonotype was seen more than once but under ten times. The chain is built from TRBV5-5 and TRBJ1-5; possible D gene TRBD1, 5 bases. V was trimmed by 4 bases and J by 0 bases, leaving 11 bases between them. Germline V CDR1 and CDR2: SGHKS, YYEKEE (reference sequence). This CDR3 has 15 residues. Here the CDR3 DNA reads TGTGCCAGCAGCCACGACAGATATAGCAATCAGCCCCAGCATTTT. Encoded protein: CASSHDRYSNQPQHF.

This clonotype was seen many times. V and J are TRBV5-1 and TRBJ2-1; no firm D call. Germline lookup yields CDR1 SGHRS and CDR2 YFSETQ. This CDR3 is built from 14 residues. V dropped 4 bases and J dropped 4 bases, with 12 bases sitting between them. The CDR3 sequence is CASSGIGPYNEQFF. DNA for the CDR3: TGCGCCAGCAGCGGGATAGGACCTTACAATGAGCAGTTCTTC.

This clonotype was observed at least ten times. The J gene is TRBJ2-7, the V gene TRBV7-2; TRBD2 matches at 7 bases. This CDR3 has 16 amino acids. Germline V gives CDR1 SGHTA, CDR2 FQGNSA. Trimming took 4 bases from V and 2 from J; bases not matched to a gene: 11. CDR3 loop: CASSSRSSGSTYEQYF. The CDR3 DNA is TGTGCCAGCAGCTCGCGTTCTAGCGGATCAACCTACGAGCAGTACTTC.

This chain joins TRBV7-2 and TRBJ2-5; the match to TRBD2 covers 9 bases. Looked up from germline, CDR1 is SGHTA and CDR2 is FQGNSA. The V segment lost 6 bases and the J segment 4 bases; nucleotides outside the gene matches: 15. This CDR3 contains 17 residues. The CDR3 DNA is TGTGCCAGCAGGGGCGGGGCGGGAGGGATATTAATAGAGACCCAGTACTTC. This sequence encodes CASRGGAGGILIETQYF.

V gene TRBV27 combines with J gene TRBJ2-5, with a tentative D call TRBD2 (5 bases). CDR3 length: 17 residues. Per germline, CDR1 MNHEY and CDR2 SMNVEV (reference sequence). V lost 4 bases and J 2 bases, leaving 20 bases between the germline ends. The DNA for the CDR3 is TGTGCCAGCAGTTCCCTCGCAGCGGCTCTGGAGCAAGAGACCCAGTACTTC. This translates into CASSSLAAALEQETQYF.